The table lists the clone carrying this T cell receptor beta chain with a few counts. Its antigen is not known. CDR3 length: 16 amino acids. Germline V gives CDR1 SNHLY, CDR2 FYNNEI. The germline V and J ends were trimmed by 7 bases and 1 base, with 19 bases remaining between them. TCRdb's copy holds only in-frame clones and misses some; the assay was immunoSEQ multiplex PCR. The sample contains around 180,000 clones, approximately 90% of which appear only once. This sample was included in a study of T cell responses to AZD1222 COVID-19 vaccine. Study-level results: Just a handful of AZD1222 recipients were seropositive at baseline. Scientists sampled the repertoires only once the peak T cell response had passed.

The chain employs TRBV2 and TRBJ1-1; D possibly corresponds to TRBD1 (6 bases). Sequenced material: peripheral blood, taken on day 0 of AZD1222 vaccination. The sequence derives from an adult in good health. The CDR3 DNA sequence: TGTGCCAGCACGAACACTCCCGGACAGTCGAACACTGAAGCTTTCTTT. Amino acids: CASTNTPGQSNTEAFF.